The present entry profiles one T cell receptor (beta chain) with its context. What this receptor recognizes is not known. The record has no base qualities; no much larger clone is one base away. These data originate in a study of Ad26.COV2.S vaccination and SARS-CoV-2 variants (dated by TCRdb to the early 2020s). In the study overall: Vaccine-arm donors were drawn from COV1001, a multicentre, randomized, double-blind, placebo-controlled phase I-IIa trial of Ad26.COV2.S in healthy adults. A total of roughly 30 samples were included in the TCR-sequenced set, comprising around 20 Ad26.COV2.S vaccine recipients, 5 placebo recipients and 8 SARS-CoV-2 convalescent individuals. Blinding of investigators to trial group allocation was maintained during experiments and outcome assessment. Ad26.COV2.S was administered intramuscularly at a dose of 5x10^10 or 1x10^11 viral particles, either as one shot or as two shots given 56 days apart. TCRbeta repertoire sequencing served as the tool for gauging how specific and how broad the SARS-CoV-2-reactive T cell receptors were following Ad26.COV2.S vaccination. Trial participants were randomized into five groups of five, in which low-dose or high-dose Ad26.COV2.S was given once or twice, or placebo was given on both occasions. Study-level results and caveats: Substantial breadth of spike-specific CD8+ and CD4+ T cell responses was reported after vaccination. Non-spike TCR breadth was comparable between vaccine and placebo recipients, consistent with the vaccine containing only spike. Compared with placebo recipients, Ad26.COV2.S recipients showed higher spike-specific TCR breadth (P = 0.0014). The study lacked the statistical power to compare responses across vaccine doses or regimens. According to the authors, total T cell responses may have been underestimated by the TCR breadth and depth analyses.

The immunoSEQ Assay was used to sequence TCRbeta CDR3 regions. After extraction, genomic DNA underwent amplification by bias-controlled multiplex PCR, followed by high-throughput sequencing. The study's own analysis went as follows. To quantify the absolute abundance of every unique TCRbeta CDR3 region, sequences were collapsed and filtered. T cell fraction was estimated by normalizing TCRbeta template counts to usable DNA, which was measured by amplifying reference genes present in all nucleated cells. Repertoire TCRs were annotated as SARS-CoV-2-specific when V gene, CDR3 amino acid sequence and J gene were exactly matched to a known reactive TCR set. The reference SARS-CoV-2 TCR set was derived from MIRA and filtered for enrichment in COVID-19-positive ImmuneCODE repertoires, a step that removed public or cross-reactive TCRs. Using the MIRA antigens, annotated TCRs were further analysed by specific ORF or by position within an ORF. Breadth was defined as annotated unique rearrangements over total unique productive rearrangements; depth was the summed frequency of those rearrangements. TCR breadth was compared between groups using two-sided Wilcoxon rank-sum tests. This immuneACCESS table, as held by TCRdb, lists in-frame sequences with V and J called but not all clones. Of the missing ones, under half trace to an unresolved V gene in checked studies; the others have no known cause. V and J calls and clone size are given by that table; D and trimming were obtained from the DNA. In this sample the table shows about 350,000 clones, about 86% of which occur a single time. In total, the top ten clones hold roughly a tenth of the sample.

CDR3 length: 17 amino acids, cysteine to phenylalanine. Solely the CDR3 DNA is kept, with 51 bases framed from the first base. From the germline V gene, CDR1 is SGHTA and CDR2 is FQGNSA. V has 1 base trimmed and J has 2 bases trimmed; junction bases matching no gene number 9. The treatment or condition label, read with the paper, signifies: around 19 received Ad26.COV2.S at low or high dose, single or two shots; roughly five received placebo; per-sample allocation not given. Repertoires of vaccine and placebo recipients were sequenced from samples taken on day 63 after the first injection. Between 29 July and 7 August 2020, Cohort 1b enrolled 20 to 30 adults aged 18-55 years at one site in Boston, USA. Ad26.COV2.S consisted of a replication-incompetent adenovirus type 26 vector by which a prefusion-stabilized SARS-CoV-2 spike protein from the original Wuhan strain was expressed.

The sequence came from a person between 18 and 59 years old who received the Ad26.COV2.S COVID-19 vaccine or a placebo. The receptor chain draws on TRBV7-2 and TRBJ2-5; TRBD1 matches 8 bases in the middle. Sequencing used peripheral blood, obtained in a trial of Ad26.COV2.S vaccine versus placebo. The CDR3 protein is CASSLGAGTGSQETQYF. The DNA is TGTGCCAGCAGCTTAGGGGCCGGGACAGGCAGTCAAGAGACCCAGTACTTC.